This TCR beta chain was sequenced during a study of CD8+CD57+ T cells in acquired aplastic anemia (dated by TCRdb to 2017 to 2018). For the wider study: DNA extracted from sorted CD4+ and CD8+ cells had a mean of approximately 3.4 ug, with a range of about 0.18 to 27.4 ug. CD8+CD57+ expansion was defined as frequency above the mean frequency observed in healthy subjects.

In its sample, this clonotype was seen many times. Its antigen has not been determined. Base qualities are not recorded, but no much larger clone differs from it by a single base. Broad study findings and their caveats: Although around 30 CD8+ CDR3 sequences were shared by patients and controls, these sequences appeared highly expressed in patients and within the immunodominant clones of patients. No significant difference in CD8+ Simpson's diversity was found between patients and healthy controls (P=0.060).

Expansion of CD8+CD57+ cells had been shown by flow cytometry in the patients chosen for sequencing. Severe acquired aplastic anemia was diagnosed in all patients according to International Study of Aplastic Anemia and Agranulocytosis and Camitta criteria. No therapy had been received by the patients at the time of blood sampling. In the study, sorted CD4+ and CD8+ blood T cells from patients with severe aplastic anemia and from healthy subjects underwent deep sequencing of TCR repertoires. Patients were enrolled in the USA under clinicaltrials.gov protocols 00001620, 01623167, 00001397, 00071045, 00081523 and 00961064. Ficoll-Paque density gradient centrifugation was used to isolate peripheral blood mononuclear cells. Before DNA was extracted, CD4+ and CD8+ T cells were sorted using either FACS or magnetic beads. TCR beta VDJ combination and CDR3 sequence profiling used genomic DNA as the template. TCR repertoire sequencing was run on an Illumina HiSeq 2000. Processing in the source paper ran as follows. TRBV/TRBJ rearrangement plots, CDR3 size and DJ length profiles, and Simpson's diversity index were used to assess repertoires. The most abundant DNA sequence in the deep sequencing data was taken as the immunodominant clone. CDR3 amino acid sequences were checked for sharing across subjects and were also compared against the VDJdb database and published repertoires. The public reads were run again by TCRdb, first through fastp at Q25 and then through MiXCR, and only productive beta chains were kept. Every distinct CDR3 protein forms one entry, paired with its most common genes and DNA. TCRdb's processing, not the authors' own work, is the source of the V and J calls. Across this sample there are more than 150,000 distinct CDR3 sequences, with 48% seen only once. The top ten constitute 8% to 10% of the sample.

From a lookup of the germline V gene (reference sequence), CDR1 and CDR2 are DFQATT and SNEGSKA. There are 18 amino acids in the CDR3, from cysteine to phenylalanine inclusive. The CDR3 DNA has 54 bases and is translated from base 1. V is trimmed back by 3 bases and J by 5 bases, and the junction contains 16 bases that no gene match accounts for. The sample consisted of sorted CD4+, CD8+, or CD8+CD57+ T cells (not recorded which) from PBMCs. The TCR was taken from a human donor with aplastic anemia. This chain joins TRBV20-1 to TRBJ2-5; TRBD2 aligns with 12 central bases. Here is the DNA: TGCAGTGCTAGCGGAGGTCTAGCGGGAGGGCAAGTCTTCGAGACCCAGTACTTC. This sequence encodes CSASGGLAGGQVFETQYF.